Shown below are 24 T cell receptor beta chains from a single sample sequenced in a study of PD-1 blockade in classical Hodgkin lymphoma. Generated by immunoSEQ multiplex PCR, the TCRdb table keeps only in-frame clones and is missing some. The table lists 23,000 or so clones, more than 80% of them singletons. As for time point: cycle 4 day 1 (C4D1), after around six weeks of nivolumab. Each patient relapsed following autologous stem cell transplantation, and prior brentuximab vedotin exposure differed. This material consisted of peripheral blood mononuclear cells (PBMCs), taken before the fourth cycle of nivolumab. The receptors shown here come from a human donor with classical Hodgkin lymphoma.

V and J are TRBV30 and TRBJ1-2; D remains ambiguous. Germline V lookup: CDR1 GTSNPN, CDR2 SVGIG (reference sequence). Trimming took off 1 base at V and 6 bases at J, with 12 bases between the two ends. This CDR3 region has 13 residues. The CDR3 nucleotides read TGTGCCTGGAGTGGGGTACTCGGCCATGGCTACACCTTC. This translates into CAWSGVLGHGYTF.

The chain has TRBV28 and TRBJ2-5, with 12 bases lining up with TRBD1. CDR1 is MDHEN, CDR2 SYDVKM, per germline. The junction had 4 bases not matched to a gene; V was cut back by 4 bases and J by 4 bases. This CDR3 contains 15 residues. The CDR3: CASSSPGQGAETQYF. The DNA of the CDR3 is TGTGCCAGCAGTTCCCCGGGACAGGGGGCAGAGACCCAGTACTTC.

This chain's CDR3 is CASSLHGTSGLGEQFF. As DNA, the CDR3 is TGTGCCAGCAGCCTTCACGGGACTAGCGGGTTGGGTGAGCAGTTCTTC. This chain uses TRBV7-2 with TRBJ2-1, with 12 bases aligning to TRBD2. CDR3 length: 16 amino acids. Germline assignment: CDR1 SGHTA and CDR2 FQGNSA. The V and J ends lost 5 bases and 9 bases, in that order; junction bases with no gene match: 11.

The chain recombines TRBV11-3 with TRBJ2-3, with a weak D call TRBD1 (5 bases). CDR1 and CDR2 from the germline V gene are SGHNT and YENEEA. There are 15 residues in the CDR3. Trimming removed 2 bases at V and 1 base at J, with 10 bases between. CDR3 residues: CASSLRGFRTDTQYF. CDR3 nucleotide sequence: TGTGCCAGCAGCTTAAGGGGCTTCCGCACAGATACGCAGTATTTT. Looking up the rest from reference TRBV11-3 and TRBJ2-3 gives the full variable domain: EAGVVQSPRYKIIEKKQPVAFWCNPISGHNTLYWYLQNLGQGPELLIRYENEEAVDDSQLPKDRFSAERLKGVDSTLKIQPAELGDSAVYLCASSLRGFRTDTQYFGPGTRLTVL.

This clone has just a few counts. The chain combines TRBV30 with TRBJ2-3; D ambiguous. In germline, CDR1 is GTSNPN, CDR2 SVGIG (reference sequence). This CDR3 has 14 amino acids. Between the trimmed V and J ends, which lost 1 base and 6 bases, there was a span of 14 bases. The CDR3 sequence: CAWSDRRLKDTQYF. CDR3 coding DNA: TGTGCCTGGAGTGACCGACGGCTGAAGGATACGCAGTATTTT.

The J gene is TRBJ2-1, the V gene TRBV7-8, with no clear D. The CDR3 length is 13 residues. CDR1 is SGHVS and CDR2 is FQNEAQ in the germline V gene. V was pared by 7 bases and J by 5 bases, with 12 bases between. Written as DNA, the CDR3 is TGTGCCAGCACTGGAGCCCCTAACAATGAGCAGTTCTTC. This codes for CASTGAPNNEQFF.

The chain employs TRBV6-5 and TRBJ2-3; TRBD2 matches 7 bases. Germline values: CDR1 MNHEY, CDR2 SVGAGI. The V and J ends lost 1 base and 2 bases, in that order; junction bases with no gene match: 6. This CDR3 spans 16 amino acids. CDR3 amino acids: CASSYWGGTTTDTQYF. The CDR3 region has the DNA TGTGCCAGCAGTTACTGGGGGGGAACCACCACAGATACGCAGTATTTT.

The chain links TRBV5-5 to TRBJ1-2; 9 bases agree with TRBD1. Per the germline V gene, CDR1 is SGHKS and CDR2 is YYEKEE (reference sequence). The trim removed 0 bases at V and 8 bases at J, leaving 8 bases unmatched. The CDR3 is made up of 15 amino acids. The CDR3 loop is CASSLAEQGAGGYTF. CDR3 bases: TGTGCCAGCAGCTTGGCCGAACAGGGGGCTGGCGGCTACACCTTC.

This clone was detected a few times. The chain couples TRBV2 to TRBJ2-7; 8 bases match TRBD1. From germline, CDR1 is SNHLY and CDR2 FYNNEI. The CDR3 totals 14 residues. With 7 bases clipped from V and 2 bases from J, the junction kept 7 bases outside the gene matches. The CDR3 spells CASMALRGPYEQYF. CDR3 DNA: TGTGCCAGCATGGCCCTCAGGGGGCCCTACGAGCAGTACTTC.

This chain links TRBV7-3 with TRBJ1-1; D gene ambiguous. The V gene lost 2 bases and the J gene lost 6 bases, with 10 bases spanning the gap. The CDR3 loop spans 13 amino acids. Germline values: CDR1 SGHTA, CDR2 FQGTGA. In DNA form, the CDR3 reads TGTGCCAGCAGCTTAGGGGTTGGGGCTGAAGCTTTCTTT. Protein: CASSLGVGAEAFF.

The V gene is TRBV18, the J gene TRBJ1-5; D is unclear. Trimming cost V 4 bases and J 0 bases, with 7 bases left between them. CDR3 length equals 14 residues. CDR1 and CDR2 (germline): KGHSH, LQKENI. The DNA for the CDR3 is TGTGCCAGCTCACTTGGGAATAGCAATCAGCCCCAGCATTTT. Protein sequence: CASSLGNSNQPQHF.

This clone has just a few counts. V is TRBV9 and J is TRBJ2-3, with D uncertain. V lost 0 bases, J lost 4 bases, and 15 bases lay in between. The CDR3 spans 16 residues. CDR1 SGDLS and CDR2 YYNGEE come from the germline V gene. This chain's CDR3 is CASSVAPASSPDTQYF. The CDR3 DNA reads as TGTGCCAGCAGCGTAGCCCCCGCTAGTTCCCCAGATACGCAGTATTTT.

The V gene is TRBV28, the J gene TRBJ1-5; D not resolved. Germline V gene data show CDR1 as MDHEN and CDR2 as SYDVKM. The CDR3 is 16 amino acids. The ends were cut back, 6 bases at V and 2 bases at J, with 17 bases in the middle. Written as DNA, the CDR3 is TGTGCCAGCAGCCTAGGATCCCTGCGGGGCAATCAGCCCCAGCATTTT. This encodes CASSLGSLRGNQPQHF.

This clone was seen just once. V is TRBV4-3 and J is TRBJ1-5, with no clear D. V was shortened by 0 bases and J by 0 bases, with 6 bases between the two germline ends. Per the germline V gene, CDR1 is LGHNA and CDR2 is YSLEER. The CDR3 has 15 residues. The chain's CDR3 is CASSQEVSSNQPQHF. In DNA, the CDR3 is TGCGCCAGCAGCCAAGAGGTTAGTAGCAATCAGCCCCAGCATTTT.

The chain joins TRBV29-1 to TRBJ2-5; D unresolved. Trimming took off 4 bases at V and 4 bases at J, with 13 bases between the two ends. The CDR3 runs 13 residues. Germline CDR1 reads SQVTM; CDR2 reads ANQGSEA. The CDR3 here is CSVGRNARETQYF. As DNA, the CDR3 is TGCAGCGTTGGACGGAACGCCCGAGAGACCCAGTACTTC. Full variable domain (missing parts from reference TRBV29-1 and TRBJ2-5): SAVISQKPSRDICQRGTSLTIQCQVDSQVTMMFWYRQQPGQSLTLIATANQGSEATYESGFVIDKFPISRPNLTFSTLTVSNMSPEDSSIYLCSVGRNARETQYFGPGTRLLVL.

V usage is TRBV18 and J usage is TRBJ1-2, with D unclear. CDR3 length: 12 amino acids. Trimming stripped 1 base from V and 6 bases from J, with 6 bases between. Per germline, CDR1 KGHSH and CDR2 LQKENI. This CDR3 reads CASSPQGNGYTF. The DNA for the CDR3 is TGTGCCAGCTCACCACAAGGGAATGGCTACACCTTC.

The chain recombines TRBV2 with TRBJ1-1; 9 bases line up with TRBD1. Germline CDR1 and CDR2: SNHLY and FYNNEI. V shed 3 bases, J shed 5 bases, and the junction held 4 bases outside the gene matches. There are 14 residues in the CDR3. CDR3: CASSETGGNTEAFF. The CDR3 DNA sequence: TGTGCCAGCAGTGAGACAGGGGGGAATACTGAAGCTTTCTTT.

This clone has a single count. The rearrangement joins TRBV30 to TRBJ1-5, with a tentative D call TRBD1 (5 bases). Trimming shortened V by 1 base and J by 0 bases, and 19 bases separated the two germline ends. Germline CDR1 reads GTSNPN; CDR2 reads SVGIG (reference sequence). The CDR3 runs to 18 residues. CDR3 sequence reads: CAWSGRAPGGYSNQPQHF. The CDR3 region has the DNA TGTGCCTGGAGTGGCCGGGCGCCGGGGGGTTATAGCAATCAGCCCCAGCATTTT.

The chain links TRBV7-2 to TRBJ2-3, with 9 bases lining up with TRBD2. V lost 6 bases, J lost 6 bases, and 10 bases stayed unmatched. The CDR3 runs 15 residues. From germline, CDR1 is SGHTA and CDR2 FQGNSA. CDR3 in amino acids: CASSLNAGGRDTQYF. CDR3 coding DNA: TGTGCCAGCAGTCTAAACGCGGGGGGGCGCGATACGCAGTATTTT.

This rearrangement joins TRBV19 to TRBJ2-2, with D perhaps TRBD1 (5 bases). This CDR3 spans 14 amino acids. From germline, CDR1 is LNHDA and CDR2 SQIVND (reference sequence). V gave up 4 bases and J gave up 4 bases, with 10 bases separating them. CDR3: CASSSTGGTGELFF. The CDR3 DNA follows: TGTGCCAGTAGTAGTACAGGTGGCACCGGGGAGCTGTTTTTT.

The chain couples TRBV7-9 to TRBJ1-3; 7 bases match TRBD1. The CDR3 contains 17 residues. With 5 bases clipped from V and 0 bases from J, the junction kept 10 bases outside the gene matches. In germline, CDR1 is SEHNR, CDR2 FQNEAQ (reference sequence). The DNA for the CDR3 is TGTGCCAGCAGCCCGACGACAGGGATGAGCTCTGGAAACACCATATATTTT. The encoded protein is CASSPTTGMSSGNTIYF.

The chain joins TRBV5-1 to TRBJ2-7, with D tentatively TRBD1 (6 bases). Germline V gives CDR1 SGHRS, CDR2 YFSETQ. This CDR3 comprises 15 residues. Trimming pared 0 bases from V and 5 bases from J, leaving 15 bases between. CDR3 coding DNA: TGCGCCAGCAGCTTGGCTGACAGGACGCCTGACGAGCAGTACTTC. Residues: CASSLADRTPDEQYF.

The V call is TRBV29-1, the J call TRBJ1-1; weak D call: TRBD1 (6 bases). CDR3 length equals 13 residues. V lost 6 bases and J lost 5, with 16 bases in between. Germline-derived CDR1 and CDR2 are SQVTM and ANQGSEA. CDR3 sequence: CSVSGGGGTEAFF. The DNA of the CDR3 is TGCAGCGTCTCCGGCGGGGGCGGGACTGAAGCTTTCTTT.

The chain uses TRBV19 and TRBJ1-2; perhaps TRBD1 as D (5 bases). There are 15 residues in the CDR3. The germline V and J ends were trimmed by 7 bases and 1 base, with 16 bases remaining between them. Germline V CDR1 and CDR2: LNHDA, SQIVND (reference sequence). The CDR3: CASKRVGGDNYGYTF. CDR3 coding DNA: TGTGCCAGTAAACGGGTCGGGGGGGATAACTATGGCTACACCTTC.